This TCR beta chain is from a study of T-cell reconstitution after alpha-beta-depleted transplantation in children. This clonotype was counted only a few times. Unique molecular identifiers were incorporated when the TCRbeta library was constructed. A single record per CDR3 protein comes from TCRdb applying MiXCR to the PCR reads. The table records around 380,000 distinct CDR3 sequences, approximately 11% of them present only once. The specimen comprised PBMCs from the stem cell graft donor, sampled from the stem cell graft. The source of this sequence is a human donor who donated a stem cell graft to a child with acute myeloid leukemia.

In nucleotides, the CDR3 is TGTGCCAGCAGCTTAGTCGGACTAGCGACCTACAATGAGCAGTTCTTC. It codes for CASSLVGLATYNEQFF. The rearrangement links TRBV7-8 to TRBJ2-1; 9 bases fit TRBD2. Per the germline V gene, CDR1 is SGHVS and CDR2 is FQNEAQ. V gave up 1 base and J gave up 2 bases; unmatched junction bases: 3. The CDR3 spans 16 residues.